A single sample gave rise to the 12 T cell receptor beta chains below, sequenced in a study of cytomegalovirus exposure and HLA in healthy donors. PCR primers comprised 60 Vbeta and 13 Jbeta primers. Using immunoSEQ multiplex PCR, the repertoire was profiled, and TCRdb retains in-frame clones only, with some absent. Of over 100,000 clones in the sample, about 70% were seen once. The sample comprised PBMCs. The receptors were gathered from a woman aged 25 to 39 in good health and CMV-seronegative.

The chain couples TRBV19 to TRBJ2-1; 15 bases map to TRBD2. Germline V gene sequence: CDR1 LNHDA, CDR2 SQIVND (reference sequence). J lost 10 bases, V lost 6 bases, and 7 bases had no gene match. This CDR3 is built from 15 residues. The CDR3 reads CASRALGLAGGEQFF. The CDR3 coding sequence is TGTGCCAGTAGGGCCTTGGGACTAGCGGGAGGCGAGCAGTTCTTC.

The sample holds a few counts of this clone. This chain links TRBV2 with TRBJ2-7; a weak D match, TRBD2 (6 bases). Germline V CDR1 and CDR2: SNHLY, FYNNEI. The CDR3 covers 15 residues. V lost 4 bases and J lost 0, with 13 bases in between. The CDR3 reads CASSARTTSSYEQYF. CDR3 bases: TGTGCCAGCAGTGCCAGGACTACGAGCTCCTACGAGCAGTACTTC.

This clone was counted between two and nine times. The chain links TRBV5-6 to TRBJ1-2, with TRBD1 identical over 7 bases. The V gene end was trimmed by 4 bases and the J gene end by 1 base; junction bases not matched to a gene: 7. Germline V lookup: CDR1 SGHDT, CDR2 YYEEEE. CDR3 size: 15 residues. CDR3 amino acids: CASSKDRRLNYGYTF. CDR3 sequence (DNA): TGTGCCAGCAGCAAGGACAGGAGGCTTAACTATGGCTACACCTTC.

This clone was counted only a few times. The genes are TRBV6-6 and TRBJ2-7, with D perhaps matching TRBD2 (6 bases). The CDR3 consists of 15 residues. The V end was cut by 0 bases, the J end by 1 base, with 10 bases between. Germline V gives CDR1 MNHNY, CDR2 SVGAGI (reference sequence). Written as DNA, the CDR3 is TGTGCCAGCAGTTACTCAATAGGGAGGTCCTACGAGCAGTACTTC. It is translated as CASSYSIGRSYEQYF.

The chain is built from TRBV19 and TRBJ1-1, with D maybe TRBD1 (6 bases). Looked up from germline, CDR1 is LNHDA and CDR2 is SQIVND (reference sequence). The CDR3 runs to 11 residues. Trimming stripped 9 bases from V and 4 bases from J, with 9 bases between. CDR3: CASSRGTEAFF. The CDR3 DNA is TGTGCCAGCTCCAGGGGCACTGAAGCTTTCTTT.

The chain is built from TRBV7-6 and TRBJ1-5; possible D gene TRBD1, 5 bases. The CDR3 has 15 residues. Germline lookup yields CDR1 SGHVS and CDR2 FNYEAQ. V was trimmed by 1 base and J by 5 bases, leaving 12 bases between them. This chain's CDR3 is CASSLERDFHQPQHF. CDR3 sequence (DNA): TGTGCCAGCAGCTTAGAAAGGGACTTTCATCAGCCCCAGCATTTT.

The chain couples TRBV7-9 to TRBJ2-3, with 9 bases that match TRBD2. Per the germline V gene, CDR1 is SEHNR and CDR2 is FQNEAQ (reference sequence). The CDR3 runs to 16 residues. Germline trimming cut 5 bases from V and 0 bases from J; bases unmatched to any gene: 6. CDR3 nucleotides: TGTGCCAGCAGCCTAAGAGCGGGGGGCAGCACAGATACGCAGTATTTT. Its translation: CASSLRAGGSTDTQYF.

CDR3: CATSRVQDWEANTEAFF. CDR3 sequence (DNA): TGTGCCACCAGCAGAGTTCAGGATTGGGAGGCCAACACTGAAGCTTTCTTT. The gene calls are TRBV15 and TRBJ1-1, with unresolved D. Germline V gene data show CDR1 as LNHNV and CDR2 as YYDKDF (reference sequence). Trimming shortened V by 1 base and J by 2 bases, and 17 bases separated the two germline ends. CDR3 length equals 17 residues.

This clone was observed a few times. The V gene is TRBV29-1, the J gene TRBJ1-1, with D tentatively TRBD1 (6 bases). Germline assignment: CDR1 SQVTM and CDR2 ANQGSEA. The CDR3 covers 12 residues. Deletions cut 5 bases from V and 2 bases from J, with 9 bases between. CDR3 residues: CSVRDTNTEAFF. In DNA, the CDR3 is TGCAGCGTTCGGGACACCAACACTGAAGCTTTCTTT.

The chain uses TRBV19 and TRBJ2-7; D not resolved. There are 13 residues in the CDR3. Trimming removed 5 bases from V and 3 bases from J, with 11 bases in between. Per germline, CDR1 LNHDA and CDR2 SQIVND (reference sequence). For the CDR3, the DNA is TGTGCCAGTAGTCCCGGTTACCGCTACGAGCAGTACTTC. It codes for CASSPGYRYEQYF. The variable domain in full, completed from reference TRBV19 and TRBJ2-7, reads DGGITQSPKYLFRKEGQNVTLSCEQNLNHDAMYWYRQDPGQGLRLIYYSQIVNDFQKGDIAEGYSVSREKKESFPLTVTSAQKNPTAFYLCASSPGYRYEQYFGPGTRLTVT.

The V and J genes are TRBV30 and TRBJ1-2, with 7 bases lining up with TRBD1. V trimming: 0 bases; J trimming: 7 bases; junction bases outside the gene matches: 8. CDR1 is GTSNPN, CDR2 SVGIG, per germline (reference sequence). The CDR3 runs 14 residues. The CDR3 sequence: CAWSVYRGLSGYTF. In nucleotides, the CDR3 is TGTGCCTGGAGTGTGTATAGGGGGCTGAGTGGCTACACCTTC.

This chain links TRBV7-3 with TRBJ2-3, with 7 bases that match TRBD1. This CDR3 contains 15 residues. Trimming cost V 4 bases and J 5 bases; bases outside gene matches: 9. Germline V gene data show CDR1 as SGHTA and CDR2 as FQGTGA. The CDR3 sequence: CASSYMGTEGDTQYF. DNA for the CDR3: TGTGCCAGCAGCTACATGGGGACAGAGGGAGATACGCAGTATTTT.